The next 27 T cell receptor beta chains were all read from a single sample in a study of blood T cells in healthy people across ages. Then a second PCR, running roughly 7 to 11 cycles, was carried out with a sample-barcoded 5' primer and a J-beta primer mix. MiXCR, run by TCRdb on the 5' RACE reads, gives a single entry per CDR3 protein. This sample has about 650,000 distinct CDR3 sequences, with roughly half found just once. The material sequenced was blood. The origin of the receptors is a woman at least 80 years old in good health.

This clonotype was observed a few times. This CDR3 reads CAISTQSLGGETQYF. In DNA form, the CDR3 reads TGTGCCATCAGTACACAGAGCCTTGGGGGAGAGACCCAGTACTTC. V and J are TRBV10-3 and TRBJ2-5; the D call may be TRBD1 or TRBD2 (5 bases each). From germline, CDR1 is ENHRY and CDR2 SYGVKD. The CDR3 is 15 residues long. V was clipped by 5 bases and J by 4 bases, with 17 bases between them.

Concerning this clonotype itself: A read error may be the cause here, since a much bigger clone is one base away. The CDR3 spells CASSIEGGAQYF. DNA of the CDR3: TGTGCCAGCAGCATCGAAGGCGGTGCGCAGTATTTT. The rearrangement joins TRBV12-3 or TRBV12-4 to TRBJ2-3; D gene unclear. This CDR3 contains 12 residues. The V end was cut by 6 bases, the J end by 10 bases, with 14 bases between.

This clonotype showed up just a few times. The CDR3 sequence: CASRVLAGGLSSYNEQFF. CDR3 nucleotides: TGTGCCAGCAGGGTACTAGCGGGGGGCCTTAGCTCCTACAATGAGCAGTTCTTC. The genes are TRBV12-3 or TRBV12-4 and TRBJ2-1; 12 bases match TRBD2. J gave up 0 bases and V 6 bases, and 9 bases lay outside the gene matches. The CDR3 totals 18 residues.

This clonotype was recorded many times. V and J are TRBV7-9 and TRBJ2-3; 8 bases agree with TRBD2. Trimming cost V 6 bases and J 2 bases; bases outside gene matches: 4. Germline values: CDR1 SEHNR, CDR2 FQNEAQ (reference sequence). This CDR3 is built from 14 residues. The CDR3 bases are TGTGCCAGCAGTGCGGGGGGACCCACAGATACGCAGTATTTT. Protein: CASSAGGPTDTQYF.

This rearrangement joins TRBV18 to TRBJ2-5; D unresolved. This CDR3 comprises 14 residues. CDR1 and CDR2 from the germline V gene are KGHSH and LQKENI. V lost 4 bases, J lost 5 bases, and 14 bases lay in between. This CDR3 reads CASSRAGGLETQYF. CDR3 sequence (DNA): TGTGCCAGCTCACGAGCAGGTGGCTTGGAGACCCAGTACTTC.

CDR3 nucleotide sequence: TGTGCCAGCAGCGCGGGGGGAGGTGATTACGAGCAGTACTTC. It codes for CASSAGGGDYEQYF. The chain uses TRBV9 and TRBJ2-7; 7 nucleotides line up with TRBD2. After removal of 3 bases from V and 4 bases from J, the junction contained 7 bases not matched to a gene. The CDR3 extends over 14 amino acids. Germline CDR1 reads SGDLS; CDR2 reads YYNGEE.

This clonotype appeared a few times. A much more abundant neighbour one base away suggests this may be a read error. The chain employs TRBV2 and TRBJ2-7, with 11 nucleotides matching TRBD1. J was trimmed by 7 bases and V by 6 bases; bases with no gene match: 14. Germline lookup yields CDR1 SNHLY and CDR2 FYNNEI. CDR3 length: 16 amino acids. Written as DNA, the CDR3 is TGTGCCAGCAGATCCCGGGGGACAGGGGGGAGAAATGAGCAGTACTTC. Its protein product is CASRSRGTGGRNEQYF.

CDR3 region: CSARDPRGDEKLFF. In DNA form, the CDR3 reads TGCAGTGCTAGAGACCCTAGGGGTGATGAAAAACTGTTTTTT. The chain couples TRBV20-1 to TRBJ1-4; D is possibly TRBD1 (5 bases). From germline, CDR1 is DFQATT and CDR2 SNEGSKA (reference sequence). This CDR3 region has 14 residues. The V end lost 0 bases, the J end lost 6 bases, and 11 bases lay between the germline ends.

This clonotype occurred many times. This chain connects TRBV24-1 to TRBJ2-4; 7 bases fit TRBD1. CDR1 is KGHDR and CDR2 is SFDVKD in the germline V gene. The CDR3 runs 17 residues. J gave up 2 bases and V 4 bases, and 10 bases lay outside the gene matches. The CDR3 nucleotides read TGTGCCACCAGTGACCCCCGACAGGGCCAAACCAAAAACATTCAGTACTTC. Translation: CATSDPRQGQTKNIQYF.

This clonotype was seen at least ten times. The rearrangement links TRBV7-9 to TRBJ2-3; tentative D call: TRBD2 (5 bases). Germline V gene sequence: CDR1 SEHNR, CDR2 FQNEAQ (reference sequence). V lost 4 bases and J lost 0, with 17 bases in between. CDR3 length: 17 residues. The CDR3 DNA follows: TGTGCCAGCAGCTACCCCTTCGGAGGAGTGAGCACAGATACGCAGTATTTT. Translation: CASSYPFGGVSTDTQYF. The whole variable domain, remainder taken from reference TRBV7-9 and TRBJ2-3, is DTGVSQNPRHKITKRGQNVTFRCDPISEHNRLYWYRQTLGQGPEFLTYFQNEAQLEKSRLLSDRFSAERPKGSFSTLEIQRTEQGDSAMYLCASSYPFGGVSTDTQYFGPGTRLTVL.

This clonotype was seen ten or more times. The genes are TRBV9 and TRBJ2-5, with D perhaps TRBD2 (7 bases). The length of the CDR3 is 15 residues. V was cut by 2 bases and J by 6 bases, with 17 bases left in between. CDR1 and CDR2 from the germline V gene are SGDLS and YYNGEE. The CDR3 DNA follows: TGTGCCAGCAGCGTGGAAGGGGGGGCTATGCAGACCCAGTACTTC. This codes for CASSVEGGAMQTQYF.

Only a few counts were recorded for this clonotype. A much larger clone differs by one base, so this may be a read error. The chain recombines TRBV7-9 with TRBJ2-3; D is perhaps TRBD2 (6 bases). Germline V gives CDR1 SEHNR, CDR2 FQNEAQ (reference sequence). This CDR3 is 14 amino acids long. The CDR3 here is CVSSPGLSTDTQYF. CDR3 coding DNA: TGTGTCAGCAGCCCGGGACTTAGCACAGATACGCAGTATTTT.

This clonotype appeared a single time. The chain is built from TRBV12-3 or TRBV12-4 and TRBJ2-7; D not certain. The CDR3 covers 15 residues. The germline V and J ends were trimmed by 3 bases and 2 bases, with 14 bases remaining between them. The CDR3 reads CASSLSAVVAYEQYF. For the CDR3, the DNA is TGTGCCAGCAGTTTGTCGGCGGTCGTCGCCTACGAGCAGTACTTC.

This rearrangement joins TRBV10-3 to TRBJ2-2, with 8 bases fitting TRBD1. CDR3 length: 14 residues. Germline V gene sequence: CDR1 ENHRY, CDR2 SYGVKD. J lost 7 bases, V lost 4 bases, and 5 bases had no gene match. The CDR3 nucleotides read TGTGCCATCAGTGCGCAGGGGGCAAACGGGGAGCTGTTTTTT. Protein: CAISAQGANGELFF.

Points on this clonotype: One base away lies a much larger clone, so this may be a sequencing read error. This chain joins TRBV12-3 or TRBV12-4 and TRBJ2-5; 9 bases match TRBD2. The CDR3 covers 14 residues. V lost 2 bases to trimming and J lost 11 bases; unmatched junction nucleotides: 9. CDR3 coding DNA: TGTGCCAGCAGTTTACGGCTAGCGGGGAATGAGCAGTACTTC. It is translated as CASSLRLAGNEQYF.

The CDR3: CASSQSSSPWRAFF. The CDR3 DNA sequence: TGTGCCAGCAGCCAGTCTAGTTCACCCTGGCGGGCTTTCTTT. The chain uses TRBV16 and TRBJ1-1; D gene ambiguous. The V and J ends lost 3 bases and 11 bases respectively, with 19 bases between them. Germline CDR1 is KGHSY and CDR2 is FQNENV. The CDR3 sequence is 14 residues long.

This clonotype has ten or more counts. Written as DNA, the CDR3 is TGTGCCAGCAGCTTAGGGTTAGCGTCCTACAATGAGCAGTTCTTC. Amino acids: CASSLGLASYNEQFF. The V call is TRBV7-3, the J call TRBJ2-1; the D gene is possibly TRBD2 (5 bases). Trimming shortened V by 2 bases and J by 1 base, and 9 bases separated the two germline ends. Per germline, CDR1 SGHTA and CDR2 FQGTGA. The CDR3 sequence is 15 residues long.

This clonotype occurred many times. The genes are TRBV5-1 and TRBJ2-1; D not certain. The CDR3 covers 13 residues. Germline CDR1 is SGHRS and CDR2 is YFSETQ. Trimming stripped 2 bases from V and 6 bases from J, with 9 bases between. The CDR3 sequence: CASSFRPTNEQFF. The CDR3 bases are TGCGCCAGCAGCTTTCGGCCTACCAATGAGCAGTTCTTC.

This rearrangement joins TRBV12-3 or TRBV12-4 to TRBJ2-3; 14 positions match TRBD2. V was pared by 6 bases and J by 4 bases, with 6 bases of the junction left unmatched. This CDR3 spans 16 amino acids. This CDR3 is CASRPGLAGAPDTQYF. CDR3 sequence (DNA): TGTGCCAGCAGACCGGGACTAGCGGGAGCCCCAGATACGCAGTATTTT.

A note on this clonotype: One base away lies a much larger clone, so this may be a sequencing read error. This chain links TRBV2 with TRBJ2-1; no clear D gene. The V end lost 5 bases, the J end lost 8 bases, and 7 bases lay between the germline ends. The CDR3 is made up of 11 amino acids. Per the germline V gene, CDR1 is SNHLY and CDR2 is FYNNEI. For the CDR3, the DNA is TGTGCCAGCAGTTTTGTCGATGAGCAGTTCTTC. Its protein is CASSFVDEQFF. The variable domain in full, completed from reference TRBV2 and TRBJ2-1, reads EPEVTQTPSHQVTQMGQEVILRCVPISNHLYFYWYRQILGQKVEFLVSFYNNEISEKSEIFDDQFSVERPDGSNFTLKIRSTKLEDSAMYFCASSFVDEQFFGPGTRLTVL.

The chain joins TRBV20-1 to TRBJ2-1, with 10 positions matching TRBD2. Germline CDR1 is DFQATT and CDR2 is SNEGSKA (reference sequence). V was clipped by 1 base and J by 6 bases; unmatched bases: 9. CDR3 size: 16 residues. The CDR3 region is CSARAQREGVSNEQFF. Here the CDR3 DNA reads TGCAGTGCTAGAGCCCAGCGGGAGGGCGTGAGCAATGAGCAGTTCTTC.

J is TRBJ1-2 and V is TRBV11-2; D uncertain. This CDR3 contains 15 residues. Trimming pared 7 bases from V and 7 bases from J, leaving 22 bases between. Germline loops: CDR1 SGHAT, CDR2 FQNNGV. DNA of the CDR3: TGTGCCAGCACCGGGAGTTCGAGGTTTCGTAGTGGCTACACCTTC. Its protein is CASTGSSRFRSGYTF.

The chain uses TRBV2 and TRBJ2-7; 11 bases match TRBD2. The CDR3 extends over 14 amino acids. Germline V gene lookup returns CDR1 SNHLY and CDR2 FYNNEI. V shed 4 bases, J shed 6 bases, and the junction held 5 bases outside the gene matches. The CDR3 DNA reads TGTGCCAGCAGTGTTAGCGGGGGGGCCCTCGAGCAGTACTTC. Translation gives CASSVSGGALEQYF.

Comment on this clonotype: A clone one base away is much larger, so this may be a read error. The chain combines TRBV12-3 or TRBV12-4 with TRBJ2-7; 14 bases align to TRBD2. The CDR3 has 15 residues. DNA of the CDR3: TGTGCCAACAGTCGAGGACTAGCGGGGGGTTACGAGCAGTACTTC. Translation gives CANSRGLAGGYEQYF.

In its sample, this clonotype was seen many times. The V and J genes are TRBV27 and TRBJ2-5; D remains ambiguous. The ends were cut back, 5 bases at V and 2 bases at J, with 6 bases in the middle. The CDR3 runs 12 residues. The V gene's germline CDR1 is MNHEY and CDR2 SMNVEV (reference sequence). In nucleotides, the CDR3 is TGTGCCAGCAGTCGTACGCAAGAGACCCAGTACTTC. Residues: CASSRTQETQYF.

The chain carries TRBV11-3 and TRBJ2-3; D is tentatively TRBD1 or TRBD2 (5 bases each). The CDR3 runs to 13 residues. Germline V lookup: CDR1 SGHNT, CDR2 YENEEA. V was cut by 5 bases and J by 4 bases, with 10 bases left in between. The CDR3 here is CASSDGDADTQYF. CDR3 nucleotides: TGTGCCAGCAGCGACGGGGACGCAGATACGCAGTATTTT.

Regarding this clonotype: A much larger clone sits a single nucleotide away, making a read error possible. The CDR3 DNA follows: TGTGCCAGCAGTTTAGCGGGGGGTCCCTACAATGAGCAGTACTTC. Protein product: CASSLAGGPYNEQYF. This chain joins TRBV12-3 or TRBV12-4 and TRBJ2-7; D possibly corresponds to TRBD2 (6 bases). The CDR3 covers 15 residues. V was pared by 0 bases and J by 7 bases, with 16 bases between.